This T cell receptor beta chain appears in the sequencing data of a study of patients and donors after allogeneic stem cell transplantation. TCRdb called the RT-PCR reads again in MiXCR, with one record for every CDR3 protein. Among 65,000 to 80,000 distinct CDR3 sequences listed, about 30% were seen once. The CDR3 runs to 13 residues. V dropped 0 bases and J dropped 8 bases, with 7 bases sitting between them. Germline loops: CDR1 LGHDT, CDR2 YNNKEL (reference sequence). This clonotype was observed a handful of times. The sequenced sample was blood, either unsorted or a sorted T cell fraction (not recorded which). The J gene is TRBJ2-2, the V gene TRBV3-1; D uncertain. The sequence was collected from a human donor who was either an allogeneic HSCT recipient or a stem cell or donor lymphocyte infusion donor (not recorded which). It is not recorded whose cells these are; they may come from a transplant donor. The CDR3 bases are TGTGCCAGCAGCCAAGAGTGGTCGGGGGAGCTGTTTTTT. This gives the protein CASSQEWSGELFF.